The 9 T cell receptor beta chains below were found in one sample sequenced in a study of CD8 T cells in ankylosing spondylitis. Findings and caveats of the study: Made up of under 10 highly homologous variants, a TCR beta motif appeared characteristic of ankylosing spondylitis blood.

TCRdb reanalysed the 5' RACE reads using MiXCR and keeps one entry per CDR3 protein. Seen here are 390,000 or so distinct CDR3 sequences, around 22% observed once, and the top ten hold around 16%. Antigens for these TCRs are unknown. What was sequenced was blood, either unsorted or a sorted T cell fraction (not recorded which). Receptors were obtained from a male donor with ankylosing spondylitis.

This clonotype was observed many times. The J gene is TRBJ2-2, the V gene TRBV12-3 or TRBV12-4; D unclear. The CDR3 runs to 13 residues. Trimming removed 6 bases from V and 4 bases from J, with 9 bases in between. The CDR3 DNA reads TGTGCCAGCAGCCGCCGATCCACCGGGGAGCTGTTTTTT. Protein product: CASSRRSTGELFF.

This clonotype came up a few times. This chain links TRBV6-2 or TRBV6-3 with TRBJ2-7, with a tentative D call TRBD1 (6 bases). Germline V gene lookup returns CDR1 MNHEY and CDR2 SVGEGT. V was clipped by 5 bases and J by 3 bases, with 11 bases between them. This CDR3 spans 13 amino acids. The CDR3 region has the DNA TGTGCCAGCAGTGACCCAGGGGACTACGAGCAGTACTTC. Protein product: CASSDPGDYEQYF.

The chain has TRBV6-1 and TRBJ2-6, with TRBD1 matching 11 bases. The germline gives CDR1 MNHNS, CDR2 SASEGT. The CDR3 spans 18 residues. The V and J ends lost 4 bases and 0 bases, in that order; junction bases with no gene match: 5. In DNA form, the CDR3 reads TGTGCCAGCAGTGCCCTAGGGACAGGGGGCTCTGGGGCCAACGTCCTGACTTTC. As protein: CASSALGTGGSGANVLTF.

This chain connects TRBV20-1 to TRBJ2-1; 9 nucleotides line up with TRBD2. Trimming at V came to 0 bases and at J to 4 bases, leaving 7 bases not matched to a gene. Germline V gene sequence: CDR1 DFQATT, CDR2 SNEGSKA (reference sequence). This CDR3 is 16 amino acids long. CDR3 DNA sequence: TGCAGTGCTAGAGATTGGAGTAGCGGGAGTTACAATGAGCAGTTCTTC. It is translated as CSARDWSSGSYNEQFF.

The rearrangement links TRBV6-1 to TRBJ2-3, with D possibly TRBD2 on 6 matching bases. Trimming stripped 10 bases from V and 0 bases from J, with 11 bases between. The CDR3 loop spans 13 amino acids. CDR1 MNHNS and CDR2 SASEGT come from the germline V gene. The CDR3 region has the DNA TGTGCCACTAGGAGGGGAAGCACAGATACGCAGTATTTT. Its translation: CATRRGSTDTQYF.

This clonotype showed up just a few times. The chain couples TRBV10-3 to TRBJ2-5; weak D call: TRBD2 (5 bases). CDR1 ENHRY and CDR2 SYGVKD come from the germline V gene. Trimming stripped 4 bases from V and 3 bases from J, with 9 bases between. The CDR3 totals 13 residues. CDR3 protein: CAISASGKETQYF. The DNA of the CDR3 is TGTGCCATCAGTGCATCCGGGAAAGAGACCCAGTACTTC.

Concerning this clonotype itself: Germline and junction disagree at one end, which may indicate a read error. The chain employs TRBV7-7 and TRBJ2-7; 11 bases agree with TRBD2. Germline lookup yields CDR1 SSHAT and CDR2 FNYEAQ (reference sequence). The CDR3 loop spans 15 amino acids. The CDR3 nucleotides are TGTGCTAGCAGACGAACTAGCGGGAGCATCTACGAGCAGTACTTC. This sequence encodes CASRRTSGSIYEQYF.

J is TRBJ1-4 and V is TRBV5-1; no reliable D call. The germline V and J ends were trimmed by 4 bases and 2 bases, with 9 bases remaining between them. Germline V gene lookup returns CDR1 SGHRS and CDR2 YFSETQ. The CDR3 runs 14 residues. The CDR3, as DNA: TGCGCCAGCAGCACGGACGGGACTAATGAAAAACTGTTTTTT. Its protein product is CASSTDGTNEKLFF.

This chain links TRBV5-1 with TRBJ1-5, with unresolved D. In germline, CDR1 is SGHRS, CDR2 YFSETQ. The CDR3 spans 14 residues. V lost 1 base to trimming and J lost 6 bases, with 11 bases between them. The CDR3 DNA sequence: TGCGCCAGCAGCTTGATTGGGGAAAGTCAGCCCCAGCATTTT. Translating it yields CASSLIGESQPQHF. The variable domain in full, with the rest retrieved from reference TRBV5-1 and TRBJ1-5, is KAGVTQTPRYLIKTRGQQVTLSCSPISGHRSVSWYQQTPGQGLQFLFEYFSETQRNKGNFPGRFSGRQFSNSRSEMNVSTLELGDSALYLCASSLIGESQPQHFGDGTRLSIL.